Listed below are T cell receptor beta chains from one sample, sequenced in a study of beta chain features in type 1 diabetes. The protocol was immunoSEQ multiplex PCR, while the TCRdb copy is restricted to in-frame clones and leaves out a portion. Here the sample spans almost 350,000 clones, roughly 8% being singletons. Specimen: central memory CD4+ T cells from blood. These receptor sequences come from a young woman in good health. Each CDR3 is given with its conserved first and last residue. Each record gives: D gene, clone size, J gene, V gene, CDR3 DNA, CDR3 protein. The D gene is left open where the match is weak. Size is stated for part of the rows, as once, few or many counts, or as a class when the clone is expanded.

D gene: .
clone size: many
J gene: TRBJ2-2
V gene: TRBV5-1
CDR3 DNA: TGCGCCAGCAGCACGGCGTGGGAGACCGGGGAGCTGTTTTTT
CDR3 protein: CASSTAWETGELFF

D gene: .
clone size: .
J gene: TRBJ2-6
V gene: TRBV15
CDR3 DNA: TGTGCCACCAGCAGAGGAGTACAGGGTCCTGGGGCCAACGTCCTGACTTTC
CDR3 protein: CATSRGVQGPGANVLTF

D gene: TRBD2
clone size: .
J gene: TRBJ2-3
V gene: TRBV28
CDR3 DNA: TGTGCCAGCTCCCTAGCGGCTAGCACAGATACGCAGTATTTT
CDR3 protein: CASSLAASTDTQYF

D gene: .
clone size: few
J gene: TRBJ2-7
V gene: TRBV4-2
CDR3 DNA: TGTGCCAGCAGCCAAGATTCAGACCGAATCTCCTACGAGCAGTACTTC
CDR3 protein: CASSQDSDRISYEQYF

D gene: .
clone size: few
J gene: TRBJ2-1
V gene: TRBV29-1
CDR3 DNA: TGCAGCGCGGACAGACACAATGAGCAGTTCTTC
CDR3 protein: CSADRHNEQFF

D gene: .
clone size: few
J gene: TRBJ2-7
V gene: TRBV4-2
CDR3 DNA: TGTGCCAGCAGCCTCCTAAACGGCGAGCAGTACTTC
CDR3 protein: CASSLLNGEQYF

D gene: .
clone size: .
J gene: TRBJ2-5
V gene: TRBV27
CDR3 DNA: TGTGCCAGCAAGGCCCATATTCAAGAGACCCAGTACTTC
CDR3 protein: CASKAHIQETQYF

D gene: .
clone size: .
J gene: TRBJ1-4
V gene: TRBV6-6
CDR3 DNA: TGTGCCAGCAGTTACGGCGGACCGTCAACTAATGAAAAACTGTTTTTT
CDR3 protein: CASSYGGPSTNEKLFF

D gene: .
clone size: .
J gene: TRBJ2-1
V gene: TRBV18
CDR3 DNA: TGTGCCAGCTCACCGTGGGGGAGTCGGTACAATGAGCAGTTCTTC
CDR3 protein: CASSPWGSRYNEQFF

D gene: .
clone size: .
J gene: TRBJ2-2
V gene: TRBV9
CDR3 DNA: TGTGCCAGCAGCGTAGGTCAGCAGACCGGGGAGCTGTTTTTT
CDR3 protein: CASSVGQQTGELFF

D gene: TRBD2
clone size: many
J gene: TRBJ2-3
V gene: TRBV7-6
CDR3 DNA: TGTGCCAGCAGCTTAGGATCGGGACTAGCGACCACAGATACGCAGTATTTT
CDR3 protein: CASSLGSGLATTDTQYF

D gene: .
clone size: few
J gene: TRBJ2-5
V gene: TRBV2
CDR3 DNA: TGTGCCAGCTTGAGCGGCCAAGAGACCCAGTACTTC
CDR3 protein: CASLSGQETQYF

D gene: .
clone size: few
J gene: TRBJ1-4
V gene: TRBV9
CDR3 DNA: TGTGCCAGCAGCGTAGCTACGGGACGGAAGAATGAAAAACTGTTTTTT
CDR3 protein: CASSVATGRKNEKLFF

D gene: .
clone size: many
J gene: TRBJ2-7
V gene: TRBV2
CDR3 DNA: TGTGCCAGCAGTCCCTTTTTGGGCTACGAGCAGTACTTC
CDR3 protein: CASSPFLGYEQYF

D gene: TRBD2
clone size: few
J gene: TRBJ2-1
V gene: TRBV5-1
CDR3 DNA: TGCGCCAGCAGCACCGGGACTAACAACAATGAGCAGTTCTTC
CDR3 protein: CASSTGTNNNEQFF

D gene: .
clone size: .
J gene: TRBJ1-2
V gene: TRBV27
CDR3 DNA: TGTGCCAGCAGTTTATCGGGCGGCAGTAACTATGGCTACACCTTC
CDR3 protein: CASSLSGGSNYGYTF

D gene: TRBD1
clone size: .
J gene: TRBJ1-1
V gene: TRBV11-2
CDR3 DNA: TGTGCCAGCAGCTCGCAGGGGGACACTGAAGCTTTCTTT
CDR3 protein: CASSSQGDTEAFF

D gene: TRBD1
clone size: .
J gene: TRBJ2-1
V gene: TRBV28
CDR3 DNA: TGTGCCAGCATCCGACAGGGGGGCTATCAGGTCACTGAGCAGTTCTTC
CDR3 protein: CASIRQGGYQVTEQFF

D gene: .
clone size: few
J gene: TRBJ2-1
V gene: TRBV5-5
CDR3 DNA: TGTGCCAGCAGCTTAGCTGTATCGTCGAATGAGCAGTTCTTC
CDR3 protein: CASSLAVSSNEQFF

D gene: .
clone size: few
J gene: TRBJ2-7
V gene: TRBV11-2
CDR3 DNA: TGTGCCAGCAGCCTATTGAACTACGAGCAGTACTTC
CDR3 protein: CASSLLNYEQYF

D gene: TRBD2
clone size: many
J gene: TRBJ2-2
V gene: TRBV11-2
CDR3 DNA: TGTGCCACCAAGCGGGAAAACACCGGGGAGCTGTTTTTT
CDR3 protein: CATKRENTGELFF

D gene: .
clone size: few
J gene: TRBJ2-3
V gene: TRBV10-3
CDR3 DNA: TGTGCCATCAGTGAGTCCTCGCTAAGCACAGATACGCAGTATTTT
CDR3 protein: CAISESSLSTDTQYF

D gene: .
clone size: .
J gene: TRBJ2-5
V gene: TRBV5-6
CDR3 DNA: TGTGCCAGCAGCTTGCGGCCCCGAGAGACCCAGTACTTC
CDR3 protein: CASSLRPRETQYF

D gene: TRBD1
clone size: .
J gene: TRBJ2-1
V gene: TRBV7-7
CDR3 DNA: TGTGCTAGCAGCTGTCGCTCCGGGACAGGGGGTAATGGGAACAATGAGCAGTTCTTC
CDR3 protein: CASSCRSGTGGNGNNEQFF

D gene: TRBD1
clone size: few
J gene: TRBJ1-3
V gene: TRBV5-6
CDR3 DNA: TGTGCCAGCAGCTACGGACAGGGGAGTCTATCATACGGAAACACCATATATTTT
CDR3 protein: CASSYGQGSLSYGNTIYF

D gene: TRBD1
clone size: many
J gene: TRBJ1-2
V gene: TRBV7-2
CDR3 DNA: TGTGCCAGCAGCTCCCACCCCGACAGGGGGCAGGGTGGCTACACCTTC
CDR3 protein: CASSSHPDRGQGGYTF

D gene: TRBD2
clone size: .
J gene: TRBJ2-1
V gene: TRBV6-5
CDR3 DNA: TGTGCCAGCAGTACTAGCGGGAGCCTCAATGAGCAGTTCTTC
CDR3 protein: CASSTSGSLNEQFF

D gene: TRBD1
clone size: few
J gene: TRBJ2-7
V gene: TRBV14
CDR3 DNA: TGTGCCAGCAGCCGGACAGGTACCGGGTACGAGCAGTACTTC
CDR3 protein: CASSRTGTGYEQYF

D gene: .
clone size: .
J gene: TRBJ1-4
V gene: TRBV7-2
CDR3 DNA: TGTGCCAGCAGTCGGGCAACTAATGAAAAACTGTTTTTT
CDR3 protein: CASSRATNEKLFF

D gene: TRBD1
clone size: .
J gene: TRBJ2-7
V gene: TRBV6-5
CDR3 DNA: TGTGCCAGCAGTTATTCGACGACAGGGTACGAGCAGTACTTC
CDR3 protein: CASSYSTTGYEQYF

D gene: .
clone size: .
J gene: TRBJ2-5
V gene: TRBV15
CDR3 DNA: TGTGCCACCAGCAGATATCTTGAGACCCAGTACTTC
CDR3 protein: CATSRYLETQYF

D gene: .
clone size: few
J gene: TRBJ2-7
V gene: TRBV7-9
CDR3 DNA: TGTGCCAGCAGCTTTAAGGGAAAACTCTACGAGCAGTACTTC
CDR3 protein: CASSFKGKLYEQYF

D gene: TRBD1
clone size: .
J gene: TRBJ1-5
V gene: TRBV4-3
CDR3 DNA: TGCGCCAGCAGCCAAGGTCTATCGGGACAGGGAGGTCAGCCCCAGCATTTT
CDR3 protein: CASSQGLSGQGGQPQHF

D gene: .
clone size: few
J gene: TRBJ1-2
V gene: TRBV7-2
CDR3 DNA: TGTGCCAGCAGCTTAGGGGTAGCAGCACTCAACTATGGCTACACCTTC
CDR3 protein: CASSLGVAALNYGYTF

D gene: TRBD2
clone size: .
J gene: TRBJ2-5
V gene: TRBV5-1
CDR3 DNA: TGCGCCAGCAGCAGCAGGGCAGGAGGACTAGCGTTTTCGTCCATCGAGACCCAGTACTTC
CDR3 protein: CASSSRAGGLAFSSIETQYF

D gene: .
clone size: few
J gene: TRBJ2-2
V gene: TRBV29-1
CDR3 DNA: TGCAGCGTTGGAGCGCCGAACACCGGGGAGCTGTTTTTT
CDR3 protein: CSVGAPNTGELFF

D gene: .
clone size: .
J gene: TRBJ2-5
V gene: TRBV15
CDR3 DNA: TGCGCCACCAGCAGAGGGGAAGAGACCCAGTACTTC
CDR3 protein: CATSRGEETQYF

D gene: .
clone size: once
J gene: TRBJ1-2
V gene: TRBV7-2
CDR3 DNA: TGTGCCAGCAGCTTAGGTCGGGCTTACTATGGCTACACCTTC
CDR3 protein: CASSLGRAYYGYTF

D gene: .
clone size: .
J gene: TRBJ2-3
V gene: TRBV5-1
CDR3 DNA: TGCGCCAGCAGCTTGATGGCGGGATGGGGCACAGATACGCAGTATTTT
CDR3 protein: CASSLMAGWGTDTQYF

D gene: .
clone size: few
J gene: TRBJ2-3
V gene: TRBV5-1
CDR3 DNA: TGCGCCAGCAGCTTGGCCGGCATTGGGGTAGATACGCAGTATTTT
CDR3 protein: CASSLAGIGVDTQYF

D gene: .
clone size: few
J gene: TRBJ1-2
V gene: TRBV4-2
CDR3 DNA: TGTGCCAGCAGCCAAGAGGTGGAGTTCTCTTTGGGATCCTATGGCTACACCTTC
CDR3 protein: CASSQEVEFSLGSYGYTF

D gene: .
clone size: few
J gene: TRBJ1-1
V gene: TRBV10-3
CDR3 DNA: TGTGCCATCAGTGAGTCGATGTCCGCAGGGTCCACTGAAGCTTTCTTT
CDR3 protein: CAISESMSAGSTEAFF

D gene: .
clone size: few
J gene: TRBJ1-4
V gene: TRBV9
CDR3 DNA: TGTGCCAGCAGTCGTACTAAGGCTGAAGGCGAAAAACTGTTTTTT
CDR3 protein: CASSRTKAEGEKLFF

D gene: .
clone size: few
J gene: TRBJ1-1
V gene: TRBV6-5
CDR3 DNA: TGTGCCAGCAGTTACTCGCAGGGTTGGCGTGAAGCTTTCTTT
CDR3 protein: CASSYSQGWREAFF

D gene: TRBD2
clone size: few
J gene: TRBJ2-3
V gene: TRBV2
CDR3 DNA: TGTGCCAGCGAACTAGCGGGAGTCCGTGGGTATTTT
CDR3 protein: CASELAGVRGYF